The T cell receptor beta chain under discussion was sequenced for a study of blood T cell repertoires in COVID-19. Study information: Specimens from acute and convalescent COVID-19 originated in the United States, Italy and Spain. Nucleic acid was either cDNA or gDNA, and it came from T cells, B-cell-depleted T cells, or PBMCs.

Per the study methods: Researchers report that nucleated cell counts were estimated from reference gene primer amplification. Using immunoSEQ multiplex PCR, the repertoire was profiled, and TCRdb retains in-frame clones only, with some absent. The V and J calls and clone size were taken over from that table, and D and trimming were inferred from the DNA. This repertoire shows 90,000 to 95,000 clones, 80% to 90% found once; its top ten account for roughly 7.4%. This CDR3 comprises 17 residues. The V gene end was trimmed by 0 bases and the J gene end by 8 bases; junction bases not matched to a gene: 14. The germline V gene encodes CDR1 SGHRS and CDR2 YFSETQ.

The V gene is TRBV5-1, the J gene TRBJ2-7; TRBD2 matches 10 bases. This TCR came from a woman in her sixties or seventies with acute or convalescent COVID-19. The sample comprised peripheral blood. CDR3 residues: CASSLGGLAWGRDQQYF. For the CDR3, the DNA is TGCGCCAGCAGCTTGGGGGGACTAGCGTGGGGTAGGGATCAGCAGTACTTC.